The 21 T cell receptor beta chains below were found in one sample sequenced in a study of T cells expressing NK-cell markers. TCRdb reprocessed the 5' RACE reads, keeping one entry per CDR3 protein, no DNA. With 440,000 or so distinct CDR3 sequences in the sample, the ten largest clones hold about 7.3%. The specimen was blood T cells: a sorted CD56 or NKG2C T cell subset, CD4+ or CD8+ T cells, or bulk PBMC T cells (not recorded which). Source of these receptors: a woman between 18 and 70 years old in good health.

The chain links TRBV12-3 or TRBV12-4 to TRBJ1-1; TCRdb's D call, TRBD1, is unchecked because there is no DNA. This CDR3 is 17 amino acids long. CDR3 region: CASSWGRVRDRGTEAFF.

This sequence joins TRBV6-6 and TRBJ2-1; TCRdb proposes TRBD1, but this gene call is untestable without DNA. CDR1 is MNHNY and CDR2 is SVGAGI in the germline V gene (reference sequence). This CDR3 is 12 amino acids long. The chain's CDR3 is CASRRTGDEQFF.

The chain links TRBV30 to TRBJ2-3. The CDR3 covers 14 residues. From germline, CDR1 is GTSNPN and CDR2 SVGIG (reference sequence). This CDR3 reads CAWSNGISTDTQYF.

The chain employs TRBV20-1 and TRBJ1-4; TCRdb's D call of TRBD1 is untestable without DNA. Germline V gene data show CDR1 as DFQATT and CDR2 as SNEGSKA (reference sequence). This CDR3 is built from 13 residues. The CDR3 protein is CSAPGQSNEKLFF.

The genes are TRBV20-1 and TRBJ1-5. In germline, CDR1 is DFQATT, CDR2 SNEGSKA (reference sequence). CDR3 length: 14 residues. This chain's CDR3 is CSAREPARNQPQHF.

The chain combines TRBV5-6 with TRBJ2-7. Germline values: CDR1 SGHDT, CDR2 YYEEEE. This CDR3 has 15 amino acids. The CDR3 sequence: CASSLEFRGSYEQYF.

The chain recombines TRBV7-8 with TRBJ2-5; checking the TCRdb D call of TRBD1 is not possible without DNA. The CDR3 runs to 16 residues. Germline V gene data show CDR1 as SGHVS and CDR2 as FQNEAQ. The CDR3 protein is CASSLGTGNHLETQYF.

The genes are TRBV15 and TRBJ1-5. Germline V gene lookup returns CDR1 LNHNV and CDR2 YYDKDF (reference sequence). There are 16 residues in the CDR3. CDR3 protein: CATSGGPAYSNQPQHF.

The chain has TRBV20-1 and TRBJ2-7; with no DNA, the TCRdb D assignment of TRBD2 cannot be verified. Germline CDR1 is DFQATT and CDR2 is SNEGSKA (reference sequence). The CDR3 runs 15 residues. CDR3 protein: CSAFIAGRSSYEQYF.

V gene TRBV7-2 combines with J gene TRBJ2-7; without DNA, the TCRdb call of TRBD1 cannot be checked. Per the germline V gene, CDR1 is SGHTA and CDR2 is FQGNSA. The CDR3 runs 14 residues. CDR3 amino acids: CASSFNTGDSEQYF.

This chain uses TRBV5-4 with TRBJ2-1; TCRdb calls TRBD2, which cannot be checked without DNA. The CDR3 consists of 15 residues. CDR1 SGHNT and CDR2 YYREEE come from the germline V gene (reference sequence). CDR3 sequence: CASSLESSVRNEQFF. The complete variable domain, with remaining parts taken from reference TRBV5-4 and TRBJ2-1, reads ETGVTQSPTHLIKTRGQQVTLRCSSQSGHNTVSWYQQALGQGPQFIFQYYREEENGRGNFPPRFSGLQFPNYSSELNVNALELDDSALYLCASSLESSVRNEQFFGPGTRLTVL.

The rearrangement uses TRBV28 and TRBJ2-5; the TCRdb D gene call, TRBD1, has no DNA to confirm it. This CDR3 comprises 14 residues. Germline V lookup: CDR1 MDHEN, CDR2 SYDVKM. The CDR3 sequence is CASSPLATQETQYF.

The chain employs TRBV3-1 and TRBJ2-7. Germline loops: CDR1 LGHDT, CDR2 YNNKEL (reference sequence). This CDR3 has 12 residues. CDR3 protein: CASSGADYEQYF.

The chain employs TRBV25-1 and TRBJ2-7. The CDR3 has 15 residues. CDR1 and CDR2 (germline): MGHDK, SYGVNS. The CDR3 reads CASSDASVRYYEQYF.

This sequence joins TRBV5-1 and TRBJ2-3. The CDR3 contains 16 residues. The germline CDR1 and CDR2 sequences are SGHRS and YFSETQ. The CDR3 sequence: CASSPEVGSSTDTQYF.

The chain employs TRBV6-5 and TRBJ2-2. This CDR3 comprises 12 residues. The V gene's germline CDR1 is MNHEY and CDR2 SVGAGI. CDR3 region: CASSSQTGELFF.

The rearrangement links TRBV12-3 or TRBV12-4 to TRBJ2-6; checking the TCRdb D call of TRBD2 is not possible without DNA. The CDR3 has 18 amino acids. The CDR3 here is CASSLVLAGGSGANVLTF.

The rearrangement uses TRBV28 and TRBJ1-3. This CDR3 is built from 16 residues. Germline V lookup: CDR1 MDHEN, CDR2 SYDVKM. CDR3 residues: CASSQSDRRSGNTIYF.

CDR3 residues: CASSQDKSSGNTIYF. The rearrangement links TRBV4-3 to TRBJ1-3. Germline values: CDR1 LGHNA, CDR2 YSLEER. There are 15 residues in the CDR3.

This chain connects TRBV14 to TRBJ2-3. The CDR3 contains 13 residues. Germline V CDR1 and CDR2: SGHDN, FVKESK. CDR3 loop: CASSPGRSDTQYF.

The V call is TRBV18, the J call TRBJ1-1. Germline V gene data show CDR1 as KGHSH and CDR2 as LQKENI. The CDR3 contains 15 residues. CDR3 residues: CASSTTGNMNTEAFF.